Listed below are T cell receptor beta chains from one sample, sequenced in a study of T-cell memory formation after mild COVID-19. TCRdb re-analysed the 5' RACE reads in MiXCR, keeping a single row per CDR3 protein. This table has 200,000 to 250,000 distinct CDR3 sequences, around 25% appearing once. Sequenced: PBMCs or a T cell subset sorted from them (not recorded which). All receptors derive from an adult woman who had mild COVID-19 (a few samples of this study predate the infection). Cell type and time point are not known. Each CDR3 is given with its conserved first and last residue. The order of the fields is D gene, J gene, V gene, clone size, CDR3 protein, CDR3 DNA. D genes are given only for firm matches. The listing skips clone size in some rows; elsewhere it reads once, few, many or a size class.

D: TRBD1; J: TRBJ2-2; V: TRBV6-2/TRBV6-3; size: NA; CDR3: CASRTGENTGELFF; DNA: TGTGCCAGCAGAACAGGGGAGAACACCGGGGAGCTGTTTTTT
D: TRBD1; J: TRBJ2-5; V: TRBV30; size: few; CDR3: CAWRLGQGPSGTQYF; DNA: TGTGCCTGGAGGTTAGGACAGGGTCCGTCTGGGACCCAGTACTTC
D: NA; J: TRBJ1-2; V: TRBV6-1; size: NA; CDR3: CASSEGRSYGYTF; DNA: TGTGCCAGCAGTGAAGGAAGGTCCTATGGCTACACCTTC
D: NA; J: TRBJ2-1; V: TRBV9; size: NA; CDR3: CASSANNEQFF; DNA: TGTGCCAGCAGCGCAAACAATGAGCAGTTCTTC
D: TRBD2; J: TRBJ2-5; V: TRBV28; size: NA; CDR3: CASRQAGALQETQYF; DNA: TGTGCCAGCAGACAAGCGGGGGCCCTCCAAGAGACCCAGTACTTC
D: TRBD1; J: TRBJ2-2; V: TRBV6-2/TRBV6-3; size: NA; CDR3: CASSRLGQGSGELFF; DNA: TGTGCCAGCAGCCGCCTCGGACAGGGGTCCGGGGAGCTGTTTTTT
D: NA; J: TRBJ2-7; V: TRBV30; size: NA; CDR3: CAWSVNEWGEQYF; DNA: TGTGCCTGGAGTGTTAATGAGTGGGGCGAGCAGTACTTC
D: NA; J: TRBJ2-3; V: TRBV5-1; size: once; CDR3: CASSLESSATDTQYF; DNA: TGCGCCAGCAGCTTGGAAAGCTCCGCCACAGATACGCAGTATTTT
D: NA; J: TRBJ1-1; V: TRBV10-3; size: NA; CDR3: CAISELATDTEAFF; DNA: TGTGCCATCAGTGAGTTGGCAACAGACACTGAAGCTTTCTTT
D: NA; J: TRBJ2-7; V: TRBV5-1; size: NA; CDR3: CASSPGGNLYEQYF; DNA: TGCGCCAGCAGCCCCGGAGGGAACCTCTACGAGCAGTACTTC
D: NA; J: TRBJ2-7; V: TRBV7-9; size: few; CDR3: CASSLAASSRYEQYF; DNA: TGTGCCAGCAGCTTAGCGGCTAGTTCTCGATACGAGCAGTACTTC
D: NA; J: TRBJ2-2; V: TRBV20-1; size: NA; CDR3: CSARGQGRTGELFF; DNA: TGCAGTGCTAGAGGGCAGGGTAGGACCGGGGAGCTGTTTTTT
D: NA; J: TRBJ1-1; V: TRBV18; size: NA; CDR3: CASSPRDVLSRFQNTEAFF; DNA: TGTGCCAGCTCACCCCGGGACGTTCTTTCCCGATTCCAGAACACTGAAGCTTTCTTT
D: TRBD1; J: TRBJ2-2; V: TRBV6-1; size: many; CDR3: CASRQGETGELFF; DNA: TGTGCCAGCAGACAGGGGGAAACCGGGGAGCTGTTTTTT
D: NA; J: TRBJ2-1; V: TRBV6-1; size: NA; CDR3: CASAPQPYNEQFF; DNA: TGTGCCAGCGCCCCCCAGCCATACAATGAGCAGTTCTTC
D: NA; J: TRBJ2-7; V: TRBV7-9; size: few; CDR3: CASSPSVARRVSEQYF; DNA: TGTGCCAGCAGCCCCTCCGTAGCGAGACGAGTATCCGAGCAGTACTTC
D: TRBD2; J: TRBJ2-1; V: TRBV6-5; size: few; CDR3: CASSYSTSGGAGNEQFF; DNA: TGTGCCAGCAGTTACTCTACTAGCGGGGGGGCGGGCAATGAGCAGTTCTTC
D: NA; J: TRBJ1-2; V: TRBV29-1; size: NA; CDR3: CSVQPSPNYGYTF; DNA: TGCAGCGTCCAGCCAAGCCCTAACTATGGCTACACCTTC
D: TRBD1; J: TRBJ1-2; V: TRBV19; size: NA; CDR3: CASSRDRLLYGYTF; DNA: TGTGCCAGTAGCCGGGACAGGCTCCTGTATGGCTACACCTTC
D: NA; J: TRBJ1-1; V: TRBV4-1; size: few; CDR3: CASSQERGFNTEAFF; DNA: TGCGCCAGCAGCCAAGAAAGGGGATTTAACACTGAAGCTTTCTTT
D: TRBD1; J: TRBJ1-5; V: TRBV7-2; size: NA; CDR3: CASSFWGTGDQPQHF; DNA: TGTGCCAGCAGCTTCTGGGGGACAGGGGATCAGCCCCAGCATTTT
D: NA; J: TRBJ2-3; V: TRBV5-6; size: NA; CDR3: CASSQLRGATDTQYF; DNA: TGTGCCAGCAGTCAACTTAGGGGGGCCACAGATACGCAGTATTTT
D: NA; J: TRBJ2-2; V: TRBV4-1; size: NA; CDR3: CASSQANFGTATGELFF; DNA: TGCGCCAGCAGCCAAGCGAACTTCGGGACGGCCACCGGGGAGCTGTTTTTT